Each of the 13 T cell receptor beta chains below was sequenced from the same sample in a study of shared clonotypes between healthy human individuals. CD45RO-negative, CCR7-positively selected cells formed the naive CD8 fraction, excluding terminally differentiated effector memory CD45RA+ cells. Here immunoSEQ multiplex PCR was the method, and the copy in TCRdb shows in-frame clones only, minus some. The sample yields some 2.1 million clones, just over 90% seen once. The sequencing input was naive CD8+ T cells from PBMCs. The receptors shown here come from a man between 18 and 29 years old in good health. Some clones in this sample may be carry-over from other donors' samples.

This chain joins TRBV5-1 and TRBJ2-1; 10 nucleotides align to TRBD2. The V segment lost 3 bases and the J segment 5 bases; nucleotides outside the gene matches: 5. This CDR3 is built from 15 residues. Germline V CDR1 and CDR2: SGHRS, YFSETQ. CDR3 sequence reads: CASSSGTSADNEQFF. The CDR3 bases are TGCGCCAGCAGCTCCGGGACTAGCGCTGACAATGAGCAGTTCTTC.

The J gene is TRBJ2-7, the V gene TRBV5-1; possibly TRBD2 for D (9 bases). The CDR3 contains 15 residues. Germline CDR1 SGHRS, CDR2 YFSETQ. Between the trimmed V and J ends, which lost 3 bases and 6 bases, there was a span of 19 bases. CDR3 nucleotide sequence: TGCGCCAGCAGCTGGTCCCCTAGCGGGACAGGCGAGCAGTACTTC. It translates to CASSWSPSGTGEQYF.

In DNA form, the CDR3 reads TGTGCCAGCAGAGTTCAGGGGAGGGCCATGGAGACCCAGTACTTC. Its protein product is CASRVQGRAMETQYF. The chain has TRBV27 and TRBJ2-5; D might be TRBD2 (7 bases). This CDR3 is built from 15 residues. Trimming removed 6 bases from V and 5 bases from J, with 19 bases in between. Germline V gene sequence: CDR1 MNHEY, CDR2 SMNVEV (reference sequence).

V is TRBV5-1 and J is TRBJ2-3; tentatively, D is TRBD1 or TRBD2 (5 bases each). Germline CDR1 is SGHRS and CDR2 is YFSETQ. The germline V and J ends were trimmed by 0 bases and 2 bases, with 10 bases remaining between them. The length of the CDR3 is 15 residues. The CDR3 region is CASSLVGGFTDTQYF. The CDR3 nucleotides read TGCGCCAGCAGCTTGGTTGGGGGTTTCACAGATACGCAGTATTTT.

J is TRBJ2-1 and V is TRBV4-1, with 15 bases aligning to TRBD2. Germline lookup yields CDR1 MGHRA and CDR2 YSYEKL. CDR3 length equals 18 residues. V was pared by 4 bases and J by 4 bases, with 8 bases of the junction left unmatched. CDR3: CASSPGLAGGPPYNEQFF. In nucleotides, the CDR3 is TGCGCCAGCAGCCCCGGACTAGCGGGAGGGCCGCCTTACAATGAGCAGTTCTTC.

This clone has a handful of counts. The J gene is TRBJ1-1, the V gene TRBV2; D uncertain. The CDR3 runs 13 residues. CDR1 is SNHLY, CDR2 FYNNEI, per germline. The V end was cut by 7 bases, the J end by 1 base, with 10 bases between. The CDR3: CASILTQNTEAFF. The DNA for the CDR3 is TGTGCCAGCATCCTGACACAGAACACTGAAGCTTTCTTT.

The V and J genes are TRBV30 and TRBJ1-1; 7 bases are shared with TRBD1. This CDR3 is built from 15 residues. Germline-derived CDR1 and CDR2 are GTSNPN and SVGIG (reference sequence). Trimming took 8 bases from V and 0 from J; bases not matched to a gene: 12. The CDR3 loop is CASIGGWELNTEAFF. The CDR3 nucleotides are TGTGCCAGTATAGGGGGCTGGGAATTGAACACTGAAGCTTTCTTT.

The rearrangement links TRBV9 to TRBJ2-7; the D is unclear. The CDR3 runs 12 residues. Trimming took 4 bases from V and 6 from J, leaving 11 bases between them. Germline CDR1 is SGDLS and CDR2 is YYNGEE. CDR3 nucleotide sequence: TGTGCCAGCAGCTCAGGTGGGCGCGAGCAGTACTTC. Encoded protein: CASSSGGREQYF.

V is TRBV4-1 and J is TRBJ2-2; 11 positions agree with TRBD1. The germline gives CDR1 MGHRA, CDR2 YSYEKL. This CDR3 contains 16 residues. V lost 3 bases to trimming and J lost 8 bases; unmatched junction nucleotides: 8. The CDR3: CASSHGQGAPPGELFF. As DNA, the CDR3 is TGCGCCAGCAGCCACGGACAGGGGGCTCCCCCGGGGGAGCTGTTTTTT.

This clone was seen only a few times. V and J are TRBV30 and TRBJ1-5; 10 nucleotides agree with TRBD1. V lost 0 bases to trimming and J lost 7 bases; unmatched junction nucleotides: 6. The CDR3 extends over 15 amino acids. Germline V CDR1 and CDR2: GTSNPN, SVGIG (reference sequence). CDR3 residues: CAWSVRGTGVQPQHF. The CDR3 nucleotides are TGTGCCTGGAGTGTACGCGGGACAGGGGTACAGCCCCAGCATTTT.

The chain recombines TRBV9 with TRBJ1-4, with 9 bases aligning to TRBD1. The germline CDR1 and CDR2 sequences are SGDLS and YYNGEE. After removal of 4 bases from V and 5 bases from J, the junction contained 3 bases not matched to a gene. The CDR3 sequence is 14 residues long. The CDR3 DNA reads TGTGCCAGCAGCACAGGGGGCGGCAATGAAAAACTGTTTTTT. This sequence encodes CASSTGGGNEKLFF.

The chain links TRBV4-1 to TRBJ1-5; D not certain. This CDR3 comprises 16 residues. The germline V gene has CDR1 MGHRA and CDR2 YSYEKL. The germline V and J ends were trimmed by 3 bases and 0 bases, with 12 bases remaining between them. CDR3 in amino acids: CASSHEGVNSNQPQHF. CDR3 in DNA: TGCGCCAGCAGCCATGAGGGTGTAAATAGCAATCAGCCCCAGCATTTT.

V is TRBV5-1 and J is TRBJ1-2; 10 nucleotides match TRBD1. CDR1 is SGHRS, CDR2 YFSETQ, per germline. With V trimmed by 0 bases and J by 4 bases, 12 bases remained unmatched. The CDR3 length is 18 residues. Here the CDR3 reads CASSLVPGGTGDLYGYTF. DNA for the CDR3: TGCGCCAGCAGCTTGGTCCCCGGGGGGACAGGGGATCTCTATGGCTACACCTTC.